This T cell receptor (beta chain) emerged from a study of T-cell memory formation after mild COVID-19. Looking at the study overall: Largely donor-specific sequence clusters came from two donors. Study-wide results and caveats: Largely, contracting CD4+ clones fell within CM and EM, and contracting CD8+ clones within EMRA.

With 3 bases removed from V and 5 bases from J, the gap between germline ends came to 8 bases. The CDR3 covers 13 residues. CDR1 and CDR2 (germline): SGDLS, YYNGEE. Researchers used 5'RACE with constant-segment primers to make TCR alpha and TCR beta cDNA libraries that carry sample barcodes and UMIs. TCRdb used MiXCR to reprocess the 5' RACE reads, holding one entry per CDR3 protein. The repertoire holds more than 350,000 distinct CDR3 sequences, with more than 15% as singletons. This clonotype was seen only a few times. Antigen: not known. The receptor was derived from a man aged 18 to 29 who had mild COVID-19 (a few samples of this study predate the infection). Cell type and time point are not known. The sample comprised PBMCs or a T cell subset sorted from them (not recorded which). This chain joins TRBV9 and TRBJ1-4; D is unclear. The CDR3 loop reads CASSAGINEKLFF. DNA of the CDR3: TGTGCCAGCAGCGCCGGGATAAATGAAAAACTGTTTTTT.